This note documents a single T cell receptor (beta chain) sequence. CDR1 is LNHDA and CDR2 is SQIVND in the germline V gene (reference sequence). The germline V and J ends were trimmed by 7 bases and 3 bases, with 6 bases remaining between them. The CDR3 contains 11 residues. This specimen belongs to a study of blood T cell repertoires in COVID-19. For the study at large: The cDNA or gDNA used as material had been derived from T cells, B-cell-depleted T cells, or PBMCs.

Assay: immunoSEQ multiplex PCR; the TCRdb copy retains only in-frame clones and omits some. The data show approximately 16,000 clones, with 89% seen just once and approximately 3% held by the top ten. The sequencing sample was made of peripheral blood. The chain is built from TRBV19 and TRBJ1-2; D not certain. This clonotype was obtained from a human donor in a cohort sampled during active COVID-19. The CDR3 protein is CASNQDYGYTF. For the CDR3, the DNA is TGTGCCAGTAACCAGGACTATGGCTACACCTTC. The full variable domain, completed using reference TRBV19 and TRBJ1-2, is DGGITQSPKYLFRKEGQNVTLSCEQNLNHDAMYWYRQDPGQGLRLIYYSQIVNDFQKGDIAEGYSVSREKKESFPLTVTSAQKNPTAFYLCASNQDYGYTFGSGTRLTVV.